The 27 T cell receptor beta chains below come from one sample, sequenced in a study of cytotoxic CD8 clonotypes in ibrutinib-treated CLL. Assay used: immunoSEQ multiplex PCR; TCRdb lists only in-frame clones, some missing. The data show 250,000 to 350,000 clones, roughly four fifths seen once. The sequencing used PBMCs, collected at disease progression, from a patient treated with ibrutinib. The receptor source for this set is a human donor with chronic lymphocytic leukemia.

The chain combines TRBV7-9 with TRBJ2-3; D is undetermined. Looked up from germline, CDR1 is SEHNR and CDR2 is FQNEAQ (reference sequence). The V end lost 5 bases, the J end lost 2 bases, and 8 bases lay between the germline ends. The CDR3 is made up of 13 amino acids. DNA for the CDR3: TGTGCCAGCAGCACTGTCTACACAGATACGCAGTATTTT. This sequence encodes CASSTVYTDTQYF.

The V and J genes are TRBV7-9 and TRBJ1-2; no firm D call. Germline V gene sequence: CDR1 SEHNR, CDR2 FQNEAQ (reference sequence). V was trimmed by 3 bases and J by 2 bases, leaving 7 bases between them. CDR3 size: 13 residues. The CDR3 DNA reads TGTGCCAGCAGCTTGAAGCTAAACTATGGCTACACCTTC. Amino acids: CASSLKLNYGYTF. The full variable domain, in which reference TRBV7-9 and TRBJ1-2 provide the parts outside the CDR3, is DTGVSQNPRHKITKRGQNVTFRCDPISEHNRLYWYRQTLGQGPEFLTYFQNEAQLEKSRLLSDRFSAERPKGSFSTLEIQRTEQGDSAMYLCASSLKLNYGYTFGSGTRLTVV.

The V and J genes are TRBV2 and TRBJ2-3, with 11 bases that match TRBD2. Germline V gene lookup returns CDR1 SNHLY and CDR2 FYNNEI. The ends lost 6 bases at V and 4 bases at J; junction bases unmatched: 12. This CDR3 region has 17 residues. The CDR3 nucleotides read TGTGCCAGCAGGAGGGAACTAGCGGGAGATAAAGCAGATACGCAGTATTTT. Translating gives CASRRELAGDKADTQYF.

This clone was recorded only once. V and J are TRBV15 and TRBJ2-7, with D possibly being TRBD1 (5 bases). V lost 2 bases and J lost 4, with 12 bases in between. Germline values: CDR1 LNHNV, CDR2 YYDKDF (reference sequence). The CDR3 is made up of 14 amino acids. CDR3 amino acids: CATSRYDRLYEQYF. For the CDR3, the DNA is TGTGCCACCAGCAGATATGACAGACTTTACGAGCAGTACTTC.

V gene TRBV7-3 combines with J gene TRBJ2-3, with D perhaps matching TRBD1 (6 bases). Germline V gene lookup returns CDR1 SGHTA and CDR2 FQGTGA. CDR3 size: 15 residues. The ends were cut back, 8 bases at V and 0 bases at J, with 15 bases in the middle. In DNA, the CDR3 is TGTGCCAGCCACCCTGGGGACATAAGCACAGATACGCAGTATTTT. This codes for CASHPGDISTDTQYF.

V gene TRBV15 combines with J gene TRBJ1-6; tentatively, D is TRBD1 (6 bases). The CDR3 is 14 residues long. Germline CDR1 is LNHNV and CDR2 is YYDKDF (reference sequence). The ends were cut back, 5 bases at V and 5 bases at J, with 10 bases in the middle. The CDR3 is CATSWTVHNSPLHF. The CDR3 bases are TGTGCCACCAGCTGGACAGTTCATAATTCACCCCTCCACTTT.

V gene TRBV9 combines with J gene TRBJ2-1, with D maybe TRBD2 (6 bases). Germline CDR1 is SGDLS and CDR2 is YYNGEE. Deletions cut 0 bases from V and 7 bases from J, with 8 bases between. This CDR3 comprises 13 residues. The CDR3, as DNA: TGTGCCAGCAGCGTAGTCCTAGCGAATGAGCAGTTCTTC. As protein: CASSVVLANEQFF.

The V gene is TRBV7-2, the J gene TRBJ2-6; a weak D match, TRBD1 (6 bases). The germline V and J ends were trimmed by 5 bases and 0 bases, with 11 bases remaining between them. The V gene's germline CDR1 is SGHTA and CDR2 FQGNSA. This CDR3 is 16 amino acids long. CDR3 in amino acids: CASSLDSISGANVLTF. CDR3 DNA: TGTGCCAGCAGCCTGGACAGTATCTCTGGGGCCAACGTCCTGACTTTC.

The chain uses TRBV9 and TRBJ1-2; D remains unclear. Germline assignment: CDR1 SGDLS and CDR2 YYNGEE. V lost 3 bases, J lost 6 bases, and 3 bases lay in between. The CDR3 length is 10 residues. DNA for the CDR3: TGTGCCAGCAGCGCGCATGGCTACACCTTC. It is translated as CASSAHGYTF.

The chain uses TRBV5-1 and TRBJ1-1; tentatively, D is TRBD1 (6 bases). Trimming cost V 0 bases and J 6 bases, with 15 bases left between them. The germline gives CDR1 SGHRS, CDR2 YFSETQ. This CDR3 is 15 amino acids long. The CDR3 spells CASSLVPGALAEAFF. In DNA, the CDR3 is TGCGCCAGCAGCTTGGTGCCAGGGGCCCTCGCTGAAGCTTTCTTT.

There are a few counts of this clone. This chain connects TRBV6-5 to TRBJ1-1, with 9 bases lining up with TRBD1. V dropped 6 bases and J dropped 6; count of bases not matched to a gene: 8. The CDR3 runs 14 residues. Germline V gene sequence: CDR1 MNHEY, CDR2 SVGAGI. The CDR3 loop reads CASSLTGGISEAFF. CDR3 coding DNA: TGTGCCAGCAGCCTAACAGGGGGCATCTCTGAAGCTTTCTTT.

This chain uses TRBV5-4 with TRBJ2-2; D is perhaps TRBD1 (6 bases). Germline V lookup: CDR1 SGHNT, CDR2 YYREEE (reference sequence). This CDR3 is 16 amino acids long. V was clipped by 0 bases and J by 7 bases, with 16 bases between them. Here the CDR3 reads CASSLALGLTGGELFF. The CDR3 bases are TGTGCCAGCAGCTTGGCACTGGGGCTGACAGGCGGGGAGCTGTTTTTT.

This clone showed up just a few times. The chain couples TRBV6-1 to TRBJ2-7, with 8 bases lining up with TRBD1. The J segment lost 1 base and the V segment lost 5 bases, leaving 4 bases of the junction unmatched. The germline V gene encodes CDR1 MNHNS and CDR2 SASEGT. The length of the CDR3 is 14 residues. CDR3 sequence: CASSTGDRSYEQYF. DNA for the CDR3: TGTGCCAGCAGTACCGGGGACAGGTCCTACGAGCAGTACTTC.

The V gene is TRBV15, the J gene TRBJ1-2, with 7 bases matching TRBD1. This CDR3 is 15 amino acids long. With 4 bases clipped from V and 4 bases from J, the junction kept 9 bases outside the gene matches. Per germline, CDR1 LNHNV and CDR2 YYDKDF (reference sequence). CDR3 sequence: CATSTRTGAFYGYTF. In nucleotides, the CDR3 is TGTGCCACCAGCACACGGACAGGAGCTTTCTATGGCTACACCTTC.

The J gene is TRBJ2-1, the V gene TRBV4-2, with a tentative D call TRBD2 (6 bases). Germline loops: CDR1 LGHNA, CDR2 YNFKEQ. V was shortened by 5 bases and J by 10 bases, with 24 bases between the two germline ends. The CDR3 runs 16 residues. CDR3 in amino acids: CASSYQLAGNLGEQFF. The CDR3 DNA follows: TGTGCCAGCAGCTACCAACTAGCAGGGAACTTGGGGGAGCAGTTCTTC.

The CDR3 loop is CSVGRTSGETQYF. DNA of the CDR3: TGCAGCGTTGGGCGGACGAGTGGGGAGACCCAGTACTTC. V gene TRBV29-1 combines with J gene TRBJ2-5, with D uncertain. The germline V gene encodes CDR1 SQVTM and CDR2 ANQGSEA. Trimming cost V 4 bases and J 5 bases, with 14 bases left between them. CDR3 length equals 13 residues. The complete variable domain, with remaining parts taken from reference TRBV29-1 and TRBJ2-5, reads SAVISQKPSRDICQRGTSLTIQCQVDSQVTMMFWYRQQPGQSLTLIATANQGSEATYESGFVIDKFPISRPNLTFSTLTVSNMSPEDSSIYLCSVGRTSGETQYFGPGTRLLVL.

This chain connects TRBV7-9 to TRBJ2-5; TRBD2 matches at 12 bases. This CDR3 has 18 amino acids. Germline CDR1 and CDR2: SEHNR and FQNEAQ (reference sequence). V was clipped by 1 base and J by 3 bases; unmatched bases: 9. The CDR3: CASSLVLSRLAGEETQYF. The CDR3 nucleotides are TGTGCCAGCAGCTTAGTGCTCTCAAGACTAGCGGGGGAAGAGACCCAGTACTTC.

Regarding this clone: The sample carries other DNA sequences with the same CDR3. The chain joins TRBV15 to TRBJ2-7; D remains unclear. The CDR3 length is 12 residues. CDR1 and CDR2 from the germline V gene are LNHNV and YYDKDF (reference sequence). V was trimmed by 2 bases and J by 3 bases, leaving 5 bases between them. The CDR3 coding sequence is TGTGCCACCAGCAGAACCAGCTACGAGCAGTACTTC. It translates to CATSRTSYEQYF.

V is TRBV5-1 and J is TRBJ2-1; D ambiguous. V was clipped by 4 bases and J by 0 bases, with 14 bases between them. Germline CDR1 SGHRS, CDR2 YFSETQ. CDR3 size: 16 residues. Here the CDR3 reads CASSLPPRSSYNEQFF. The CDR3 DNA sequence: TGCGCCAGCAGCCTGCCCCCACGGAGCTCCTACAATGAGCAGTTCTTC.

This clone came up a few times. V gene TRBV4-1 combines with J gene TRBJ2-7; D gene ambiguous. V was pared by 4 bases and J by 0 bases, with 4 bases between. Germline assignment: CDR1 MGHRA and CDR2 YSYEKL. This CDR3 comprises 12 residues. CDR3 sequence (DNA): TGCGCCAGCAGCCCGAACTCCTACGAGCAGTACTTC. It translates to CASSPNSYEQYF.

The rearrangement links TRBV18 to TRBJ1-1, with a tentative D call TRBD1 (6 bases). V was pared by 1 base and J by 6 bases, with 15 bases between. This CDR3 spans 15 amino acids. CDR1 and CDR2 (germline): KGHSH, LQKENI. CDR3 amino acids: CASSPLGQGRAEAFF. The CDR3 DNA follows: TGTGCCAGCTCACCACTGGGGCAGGGGAGGGCTGAAGCTTTCTTT.

V usage is TRBV29-1 and J usage is TRBJ2-1; 8 nucleotides align to TRBD1. The CDR3 contains 13 residues. V trimming: 7 bases; J trimming: 7 bases; junction bases outside the gene matches: 9. Germline CDR1 SQVTM, CDR2 ANQGSEA. CDR3 coding DNA: TGCAGCGGCGACAGGGGCGGCTGGAATGAGCAGTTCTTC. It translates to CSGDRGGWNEQFF.

V usage is TRBV6-6 and J usage is TRBJ2-7; 9 bases are a match to TRBD2. This CDR3 is built from 14 residues. The V and J ends lost 6 bases and 3 bases, in that order; junction bases with no gene match: 6. Germline CDR1 reads MNHNY; CDR2 reads SVGAGI (reference sequence). The CDR3 DNA reads TGTGCCAGCAGGGGACTAGCACCAAACTACGAGCAGTACTTC. Translating it yields CASRGLAPNYEQYF.

This chain links TRBV5-1 with TRBJ1-1; 7 nucleotides agree with TRBD1. Germline trimming cut 4 bases from V and 4 bases from J; bases unmatched to any gene: 10. CDR3 length: 15 residues. Germline V CDR1 and CDR2: SGHRS, YFSETQ. This chain's CDR3 is CASSGAGTVGTEAFF. The CDR3 region has the DNA TGCGCCAGCAGCGGCGCCGGGACAGTAGGCACTGAAGCTTTCTTT.

V is TRBV27 and J is TRBJ2-7, with a possible D match to TRBD1 (6 bases). The CDR3 contains 14 residues. CDR1 and CDR2 (germline): MNHEY, SMNVEV (reference sequence). Trimming shortened V by 2 bases and J by 6 bases, and 14 bases separated the two germline ends. The CDR3 protein is CASSLRQGIFEQYF. The CDR3 DNA follows: TGTGCCAGCAGTTTACGGCAGGGGATTTTCGAGCAGTACTTC.

Concerning this clone: Other DNA sequences of this sample code for an identical CDR3. The chain links TRBV28 to TRBJ2-1; 15 bases fit TRBD2. J was trimmed by 10 bases and V by 1 base; bases with no gene match: 5. Germline V gene lookup returns CDR1 MDHEN and CDR2 SYDVKM. This CDR3 spans 16 amino acids. CDR3 sequence reads: CASSLLGLAGGGEQFF. The CDR3, as DNA: TGTGCCAGCAGTTTATTAGGACTAGCGGGAGGGGGGGAGCAGTTCTTC. The full variable domain, its missing parts supplied by reference TRBV28 and TRBJ2-1, is DVKVTQSSRYLVKRTGEKVFLECVQDMDHENMFWYRQDPGLGLRLIYFSYDVKMKEKGDIPEGYSVSREKKERFSLILESASTNQTSMYLCASSLLGLAGGGEQFFGPGTRLTVL.

The chain combines TRBV28 with TRBJ1-2; no clear D. Deletions cut 3 bases from V and 9 bases from J, with 14 bases between. This CDR3 has 13 amino acids. Germline CDR1 MDHEN, CDR2 SYDVKM. The CDR3 nucleotides read TGTGCCAGCAGTTTGGTTCTCCTAGGCAGCTACACCTTC. This codes for CASSLVLLGSYTF.